This T cell receptor (beta chain) was captured by sequencing in a study of metastatic and nonmetastatic thyroid tumors. Study details: Repertoires from blood and tumor or nodule tissue of malignant and benign thyroid patients were compared.

Each patient came to thyroid surgery without any prior treatment (of any kind). Points on this clone: This could be a read error, since a much larger clone is one nucleotide away. This sample includes further DNA sequences coding for the same CDR3.

The V end lost 3 bases, the J end lost 0 bases, and 8 bases lay between the germline ends. This CDR3 is 14 amino acids long. MiXCR re-clonotyped the PCR reads for TCRdb. The sample has some 29,000 clones, 7.4% seen once; the top ten hold around two fifths. The rearrangement joins TRBV12-3 or TRBV12-4 to TRBJ1-1, with D hard to call. This receptor was taken from a female donor with papillary thyroid cancer or a benign thyroid nodule (not recorded which). Some clones in this sample may be carry-over from other donors' samples. The source material was blood. The CDR3 protein is CASSFGGLNTEAFF. The CDR3 bases are TGTGCCAGCAGTTTTGGTGGTTTGAACACTGAAGCTTTCTTT.